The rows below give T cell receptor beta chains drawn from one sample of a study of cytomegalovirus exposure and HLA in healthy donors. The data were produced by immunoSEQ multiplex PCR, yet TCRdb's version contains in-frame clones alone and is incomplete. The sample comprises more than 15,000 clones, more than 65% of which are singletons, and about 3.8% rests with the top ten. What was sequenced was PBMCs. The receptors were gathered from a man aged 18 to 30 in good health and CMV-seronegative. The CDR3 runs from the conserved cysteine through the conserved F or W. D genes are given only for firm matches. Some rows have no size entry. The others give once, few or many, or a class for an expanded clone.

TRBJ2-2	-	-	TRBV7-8	CASSLIRGEGELFF	TGTGCCAGCAGCTTAATACGCGGCGAAGGGGAGCTGTTTTTT
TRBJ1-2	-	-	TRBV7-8	CASSPRVGYGYTF	TGTGCCAGCAGCCCCAGGGTAGGCTATGGCTACACCTTC
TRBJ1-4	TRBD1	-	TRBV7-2	CASSFLPQGAGEKLFF	TGTGCCAGCAGCTTCCTCCCACAGGGGGCTGGGGAAAAACTGTTTTTT
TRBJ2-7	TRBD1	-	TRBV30	CAWNRDRGREQYF	TGTGCCTGGAACCGGGACAGAGGTCGCGAGCAGTACTTC
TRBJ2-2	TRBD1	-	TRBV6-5	CASRGQGYGGELFF	TGTGCCAGCAGAGGACAGGGGTACGGCGGGGAGCTGTTTTTT
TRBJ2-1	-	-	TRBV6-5	CATRPPLPGFNEQFF	TGTGCCACCCGCCCCCCCCTACCTGGTTTCAATGAGCAGTTCTTC
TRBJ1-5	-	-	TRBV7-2	CASSLWGRAVEQPQHF	TGTGCCAGCAGCTTATGGGGCAGGGCCGTGGAGCAGCCCCAGCATTTT
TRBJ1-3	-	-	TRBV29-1	CSVVPQSRSGNTIYF	TGCAGCGTAGTACCACAGAGCCGATCTGGAAACACCATATATTTT
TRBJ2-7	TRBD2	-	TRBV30	CAWSMNQRGGLYEQYF	TGTGCCTGGAGCATGAACCAGCGGGGGGGCCTATACGAGCAGTACTTC
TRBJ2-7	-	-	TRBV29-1	CSVEGSGYEQYF	TGCAGCGTTGAAGGATCCGGTTACGAGCAGTACTTC
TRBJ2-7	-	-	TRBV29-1	CSVEDDSRYEQYF	TGCAGCGTTGAAGACGACAGCCGTTACGAGCAGTACTTC
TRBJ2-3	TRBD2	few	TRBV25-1	CASSEATSGSIGTDTQYF	TGTGCCAGCAGTGAAGCGACTAGCGGGAGTATTGGCACAGATACGCAGTATTTT
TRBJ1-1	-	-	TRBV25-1	CASSSQPGSTEAFF	TGTGCCAGCAGTTCGCAACCAGGCAGTACTGAAGCTTTCTTT